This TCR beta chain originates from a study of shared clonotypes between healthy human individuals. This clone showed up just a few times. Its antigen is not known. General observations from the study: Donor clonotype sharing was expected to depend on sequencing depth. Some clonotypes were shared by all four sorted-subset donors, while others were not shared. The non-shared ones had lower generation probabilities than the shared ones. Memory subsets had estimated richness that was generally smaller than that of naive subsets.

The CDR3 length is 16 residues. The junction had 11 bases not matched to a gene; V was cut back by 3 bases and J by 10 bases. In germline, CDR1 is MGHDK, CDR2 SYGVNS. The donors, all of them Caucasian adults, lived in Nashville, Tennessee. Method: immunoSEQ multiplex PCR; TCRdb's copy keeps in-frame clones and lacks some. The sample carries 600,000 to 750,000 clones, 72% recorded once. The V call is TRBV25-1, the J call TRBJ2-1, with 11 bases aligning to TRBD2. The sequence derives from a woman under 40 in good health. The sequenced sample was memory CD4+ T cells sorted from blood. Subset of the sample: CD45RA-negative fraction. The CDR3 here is CASSDAGTSGLGEQFF. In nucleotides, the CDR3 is TGTGCCAGCAGTGACGCCGGGACTAGCGGCCTTGGGGAGCAGTTCTTC.